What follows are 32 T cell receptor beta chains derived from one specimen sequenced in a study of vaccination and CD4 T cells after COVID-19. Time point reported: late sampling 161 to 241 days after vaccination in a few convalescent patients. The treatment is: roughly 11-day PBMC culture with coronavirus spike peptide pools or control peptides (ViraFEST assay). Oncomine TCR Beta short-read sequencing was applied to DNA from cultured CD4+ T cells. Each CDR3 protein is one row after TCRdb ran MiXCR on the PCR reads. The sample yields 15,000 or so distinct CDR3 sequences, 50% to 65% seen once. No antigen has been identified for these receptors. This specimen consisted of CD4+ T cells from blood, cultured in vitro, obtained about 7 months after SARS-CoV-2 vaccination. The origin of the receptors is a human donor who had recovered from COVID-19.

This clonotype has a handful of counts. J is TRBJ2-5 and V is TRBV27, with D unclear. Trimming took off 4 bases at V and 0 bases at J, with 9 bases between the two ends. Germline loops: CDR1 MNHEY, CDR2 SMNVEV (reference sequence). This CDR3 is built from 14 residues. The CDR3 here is CASSSRWYQETQYF. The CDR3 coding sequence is TGTGCCAGCAGTTCCCGGTGGTACCAAGAGACCCAGTACTTC.

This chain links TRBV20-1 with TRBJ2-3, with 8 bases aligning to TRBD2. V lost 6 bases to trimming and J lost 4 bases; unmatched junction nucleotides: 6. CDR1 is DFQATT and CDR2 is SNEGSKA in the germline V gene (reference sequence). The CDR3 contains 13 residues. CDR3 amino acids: CSAENGGADTQYF. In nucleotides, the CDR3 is TGCAGTGCCGAGAACGGGGGGGCAGATACGCAGTATTTT.

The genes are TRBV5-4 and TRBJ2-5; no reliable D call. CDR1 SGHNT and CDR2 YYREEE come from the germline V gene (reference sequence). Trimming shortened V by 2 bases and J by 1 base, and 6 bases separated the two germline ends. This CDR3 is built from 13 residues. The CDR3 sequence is CASSFWAQETQYF. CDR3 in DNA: TGTGCCAGCAGCTTCTGGGCCCAAGAGACCCAGTACTTC.

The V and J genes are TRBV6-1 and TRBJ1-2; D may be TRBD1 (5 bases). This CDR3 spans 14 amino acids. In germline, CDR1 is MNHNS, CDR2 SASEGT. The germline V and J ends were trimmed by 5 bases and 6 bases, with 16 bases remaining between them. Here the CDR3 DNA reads TGTGCCAGCAGTCCCGGGAGGCAGGGCCATGGCTACACCTTC. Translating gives CASSPGRQGHGYTF.

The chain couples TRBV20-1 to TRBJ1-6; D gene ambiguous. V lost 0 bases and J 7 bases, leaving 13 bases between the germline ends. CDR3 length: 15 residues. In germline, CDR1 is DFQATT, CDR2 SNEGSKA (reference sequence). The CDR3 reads CSARDRGVQNSPLHF. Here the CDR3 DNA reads TGCAGTGCTAGAGATCGGGGAGTTCAGAATTCACCCCTCCACTTT.

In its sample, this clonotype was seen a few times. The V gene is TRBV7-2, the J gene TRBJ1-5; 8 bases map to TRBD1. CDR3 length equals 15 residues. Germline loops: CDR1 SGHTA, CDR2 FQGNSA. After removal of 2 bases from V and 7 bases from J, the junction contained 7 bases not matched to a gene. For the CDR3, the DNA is TGTGCCAGCAGCTTACAGGGGGCGTGGCTACAGCCCCAGCATTTT. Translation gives CASSLQGAWLQPQHF.

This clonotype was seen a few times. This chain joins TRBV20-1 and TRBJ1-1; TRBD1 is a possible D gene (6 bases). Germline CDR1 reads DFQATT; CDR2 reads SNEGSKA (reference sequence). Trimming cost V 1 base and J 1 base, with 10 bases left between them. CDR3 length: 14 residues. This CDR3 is CSARGTGSNTEAFF. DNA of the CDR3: TGCAGTGCTAGAGGCACAGGGTCGAACACTGAAGCTTTCTTT.

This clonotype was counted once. The CDR3 loop reads CASSLFGQGGNEQYF. CDR3 nucleotides: TGTGCCAGCAGCTTATTTGGACAGGGGGGGAACGAGCAGTACTTC. The chain couples TRBV7-9 to TRBJ2-7; 10 bases match TRBD1. V gave up 2 bases and J gave up 5 bases; unmatched junction bases: 6. CDR3 length equals 15 residues. Germline V CDR1 and CDR2: SEHNR, FQNEAQ (reference sequence).

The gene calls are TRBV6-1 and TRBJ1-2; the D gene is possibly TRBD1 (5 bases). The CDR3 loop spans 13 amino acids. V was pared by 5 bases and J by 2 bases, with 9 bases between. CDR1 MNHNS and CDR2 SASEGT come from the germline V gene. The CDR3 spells CASSTAGNYGYTF. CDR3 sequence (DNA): TGTGCCAGCAGTACCGCAGGGAACTATGGCTACACCTTC.

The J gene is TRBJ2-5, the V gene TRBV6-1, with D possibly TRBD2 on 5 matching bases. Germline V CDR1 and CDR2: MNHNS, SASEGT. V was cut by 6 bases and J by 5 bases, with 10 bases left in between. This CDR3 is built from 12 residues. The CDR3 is CASRRAVETQYF. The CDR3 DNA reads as TGTGCCAGCAGGCGGGCCGTGGAGACCCAGTACTTC.

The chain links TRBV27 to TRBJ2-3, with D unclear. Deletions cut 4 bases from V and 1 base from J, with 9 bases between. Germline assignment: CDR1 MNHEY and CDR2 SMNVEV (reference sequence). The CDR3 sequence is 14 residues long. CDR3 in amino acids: CASSYTDRTDTQYF. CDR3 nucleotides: TGTGCCAGCAGTTATACGGACCGCACAGATACGCAGTATTTT.

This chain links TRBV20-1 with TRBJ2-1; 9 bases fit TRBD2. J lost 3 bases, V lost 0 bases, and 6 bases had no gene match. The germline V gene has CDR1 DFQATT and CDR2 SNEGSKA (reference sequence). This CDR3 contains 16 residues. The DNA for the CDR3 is TGCAGTGCTAGAGAGGTTAGCGGGAGCAGCTACAATGAGCAGTTCTTC. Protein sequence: CSAREVSGSSYNEQFF.

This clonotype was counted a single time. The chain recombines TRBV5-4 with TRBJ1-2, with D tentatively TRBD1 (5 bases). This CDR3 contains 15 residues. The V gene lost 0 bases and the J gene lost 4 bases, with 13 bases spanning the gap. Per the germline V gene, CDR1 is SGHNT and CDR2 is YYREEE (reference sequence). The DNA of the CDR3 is TGTGCCAGCAGCTTGGCCCGCCAGGGCCCCTATGGCTACACCTTC. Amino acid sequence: CASSLARQGPYGYTF.

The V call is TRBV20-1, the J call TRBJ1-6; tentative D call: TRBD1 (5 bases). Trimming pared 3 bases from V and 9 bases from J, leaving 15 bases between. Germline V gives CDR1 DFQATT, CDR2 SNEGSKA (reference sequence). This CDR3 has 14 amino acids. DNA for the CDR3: TGCAGTGCTAGGGCGTTGGGGCTAAGTTCACCCCTCCACTTT. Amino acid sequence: CSARALGLSSPLHF.

This CDR3 reads CASSLVGNTIYF. As DNA, the CDR3 is TGTGCCAGCAGCTTAGTTGGAAACACCATATATTTT. This chain uses TRBV7-2 with TRBJ1-3, with unresolved D. From germline, CDR1 is SGHTA and CDR2 FQGNSA. The germline V and J ends were trimmed by 1 base and 3 bases, with 1 base remaining between them. This CDR3 region has 12 residues.

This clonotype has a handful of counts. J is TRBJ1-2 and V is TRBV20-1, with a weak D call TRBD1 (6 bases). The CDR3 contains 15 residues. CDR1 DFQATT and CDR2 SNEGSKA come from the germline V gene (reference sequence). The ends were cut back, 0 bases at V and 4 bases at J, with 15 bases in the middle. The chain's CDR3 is CSARDQGPGAYGYTF. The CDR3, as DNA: TGCAGTGCTAGAGACCAAGGCCCGGGGGCCTATGGCTACACCTTC.

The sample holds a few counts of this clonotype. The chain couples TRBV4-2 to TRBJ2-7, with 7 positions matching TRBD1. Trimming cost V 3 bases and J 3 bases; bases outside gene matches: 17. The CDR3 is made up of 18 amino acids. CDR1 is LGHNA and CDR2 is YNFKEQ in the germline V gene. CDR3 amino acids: CASSHRDSERGANYEQYF. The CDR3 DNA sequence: TGTGCCAGCAGCCACCGGGACAGTGAACGAGGGGCCAACTACGAGCAGTACTTC.

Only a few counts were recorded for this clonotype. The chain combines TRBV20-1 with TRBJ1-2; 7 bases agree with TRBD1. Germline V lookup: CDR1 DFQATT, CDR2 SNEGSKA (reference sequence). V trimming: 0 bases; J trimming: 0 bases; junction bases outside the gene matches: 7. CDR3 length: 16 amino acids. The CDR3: CSAREIGQAANYGYTF. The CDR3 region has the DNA TGCAGTGCTAGAGAAATTGGACAGGCCGCTAACTATGGCTACACCTTC.

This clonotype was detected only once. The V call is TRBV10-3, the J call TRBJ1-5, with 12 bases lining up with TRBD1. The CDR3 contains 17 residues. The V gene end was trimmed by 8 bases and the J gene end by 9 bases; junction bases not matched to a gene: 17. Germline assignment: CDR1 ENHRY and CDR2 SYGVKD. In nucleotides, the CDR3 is TGTGCCATCTCTCTCGGGACAGGGGGCGCGGGGCCGTCGCCCCAGCATTTT. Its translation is CAISLGTGGAGPSPQHF.

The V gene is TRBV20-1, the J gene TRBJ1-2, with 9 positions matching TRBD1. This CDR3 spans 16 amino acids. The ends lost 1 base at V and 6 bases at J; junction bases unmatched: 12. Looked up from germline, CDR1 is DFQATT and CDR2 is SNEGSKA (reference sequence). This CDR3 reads CSARASGTGPQDGYTF. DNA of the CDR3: TGCAGTGCTAGAGCTTCCGGGACAGGGCCTCAGGATGGCTACACCTTC.

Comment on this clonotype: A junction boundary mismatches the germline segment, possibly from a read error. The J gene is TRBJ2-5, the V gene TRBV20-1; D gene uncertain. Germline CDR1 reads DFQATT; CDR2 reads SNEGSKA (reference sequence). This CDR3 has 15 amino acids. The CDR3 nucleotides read TGCAGTGCTAGAGATCCCCCACGACCCCAAGGGACCCAGTACTTC. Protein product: CSARDPPRPQGTQYF.

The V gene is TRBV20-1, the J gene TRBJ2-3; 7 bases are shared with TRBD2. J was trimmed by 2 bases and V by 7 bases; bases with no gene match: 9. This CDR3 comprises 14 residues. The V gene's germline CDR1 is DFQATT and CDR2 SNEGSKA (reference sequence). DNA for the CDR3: TGCAGTGGGGCAAGCGGGACGAACACAGATACGCAGTATTTT. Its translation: CSGASGTNTDTQYF.

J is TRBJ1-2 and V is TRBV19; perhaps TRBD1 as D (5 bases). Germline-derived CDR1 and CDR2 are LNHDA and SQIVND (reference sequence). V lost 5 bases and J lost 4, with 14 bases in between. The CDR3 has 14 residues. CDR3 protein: CASSSGGSGYGYTF. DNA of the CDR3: TGTGCCAGTAGTTCCGGGGGGAGCGGCTATGGCTACACCTTC.

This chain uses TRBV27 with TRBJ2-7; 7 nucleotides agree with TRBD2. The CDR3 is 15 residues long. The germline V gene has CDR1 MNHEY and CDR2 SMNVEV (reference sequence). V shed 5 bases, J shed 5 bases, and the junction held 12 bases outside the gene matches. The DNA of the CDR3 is TGTGCCAGCAGTGCTCGGCGGGGAGGGGCAGACGAGCAGTACTTC. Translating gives CASSARRGGADEQYF.

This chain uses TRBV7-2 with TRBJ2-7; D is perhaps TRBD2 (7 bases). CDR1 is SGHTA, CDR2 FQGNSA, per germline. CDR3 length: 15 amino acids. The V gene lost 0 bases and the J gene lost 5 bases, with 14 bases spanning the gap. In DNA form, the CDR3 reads TGTGCCAGCAGCTTAGCGCGGGGGCTAGCGAACGAGCAGTACTTC. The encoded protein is CASSLARGLANEQYF.

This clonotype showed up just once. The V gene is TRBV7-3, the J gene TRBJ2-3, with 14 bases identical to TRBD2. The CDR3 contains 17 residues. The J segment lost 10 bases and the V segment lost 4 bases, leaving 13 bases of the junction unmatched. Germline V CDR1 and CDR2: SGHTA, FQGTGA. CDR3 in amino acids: CASSSGLAGGSPTPQYF. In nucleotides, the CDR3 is TGTGCCAGCAGCTCAGGACTAGCGGGGGGTTCACCTACCCCGCAGTATTTT.

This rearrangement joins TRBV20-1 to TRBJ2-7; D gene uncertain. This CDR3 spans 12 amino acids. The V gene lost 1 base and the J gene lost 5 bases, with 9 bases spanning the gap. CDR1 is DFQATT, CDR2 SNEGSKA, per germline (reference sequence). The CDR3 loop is CSARGSIDEQYF. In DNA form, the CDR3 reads TGCAGTGCTAGAGGGTCGATAGACGAGCAGTACTTC.

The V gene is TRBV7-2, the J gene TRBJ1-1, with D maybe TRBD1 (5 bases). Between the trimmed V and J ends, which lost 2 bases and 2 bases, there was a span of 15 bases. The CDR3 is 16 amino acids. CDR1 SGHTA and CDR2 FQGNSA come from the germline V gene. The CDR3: CASSLYSGRSNTEAFF. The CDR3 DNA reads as TGTGCCAGCAGCTTATACTCGGGACGGTCAAACACTGAAGCTTTCTTT.

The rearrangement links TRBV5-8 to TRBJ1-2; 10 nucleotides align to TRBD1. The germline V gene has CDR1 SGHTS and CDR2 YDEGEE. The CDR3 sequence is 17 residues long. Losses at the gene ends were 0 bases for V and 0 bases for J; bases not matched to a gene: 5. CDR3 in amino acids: CASSLGQGATANYGYTF. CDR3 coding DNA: TGTGCCAGCAGCTTGGGACAGGGGGCCACCGCTAACTATGGCTACACCTTC.

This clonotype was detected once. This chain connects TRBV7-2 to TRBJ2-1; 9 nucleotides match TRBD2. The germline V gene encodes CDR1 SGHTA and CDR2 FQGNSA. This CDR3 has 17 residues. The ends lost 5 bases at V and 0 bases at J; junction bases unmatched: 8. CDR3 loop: CASSTKRAGGSYNEQFF. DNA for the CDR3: TGTGCCAGCAGCACAAAGAGAGCGGGAGGCTCCTACAATGAGCAGTTCTTC.

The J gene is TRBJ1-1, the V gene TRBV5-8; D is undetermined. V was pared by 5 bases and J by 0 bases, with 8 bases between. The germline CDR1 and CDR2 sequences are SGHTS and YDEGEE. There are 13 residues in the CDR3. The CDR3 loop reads CASSTGVNTEAFF. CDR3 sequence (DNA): TGTGCCAGCAGTACCGGAGTGAACACTGAAGCTTTCTTT.

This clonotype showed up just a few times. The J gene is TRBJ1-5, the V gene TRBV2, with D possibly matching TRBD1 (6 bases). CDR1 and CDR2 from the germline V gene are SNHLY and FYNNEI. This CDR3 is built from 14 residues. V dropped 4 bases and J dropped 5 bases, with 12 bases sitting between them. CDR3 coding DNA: TGTGCCAGCAGTGGGGGGCAGGGCTATCAGCCCCAGCATTTT. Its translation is CASSGGQGYQPQHF.